Below are 10 T cell receptor beta chains sequenced from a single sample in a study of blood T cell repertoires in COVID-19. Assay used: immunoSEQ multiplex PCR; TCRdb lists only in-frame clones, some missing. The sample holds 350,000 to 400,000 clones, 88% seen once. The specimen sequenced was PBMCs or T cells enriched from blood (not recorded which). The receptor source for this set is a woman between 18 and 30 years old who had recovered from COVID-19.

The chain uses TRBV5-1 and TRBJ1-5; TRBD1 is a possible D gene (6 bases). This CDR3 is 15 amino acids long. Germline V gives CDR1 SGHRS, CDR2 YFSETQ. V was clipped by 4 bases and J by 3 bases, with 14 bases between them. In DNA form, the CDR3 reads TGCGCCAGCAGCCCCGGGACAAATTTCAATCAGCCCCAGCATTTT. This translates into CASSPGTNFNQPQHF.

The chain employs TRBV6-5 and TRBJ1-6; the match to TRBD1 covers 8 bases. J was trimmed by 6 bases and V by 8 bases; bases with no gene match: 6. The germline V gene encodes CDR1 MNHEY and CDR2 SVGAGI. The CDR3 has 14 residues. The CDR3 reads CASGGQDGNSPLHF. The CDR3 DNA reads as TGTGCCAGCGGGGGACAGGACGGTAATTCACCCCTCCACTTT.

This chain connects TRBV13 to TRBJ2-1; TRBD2 might be the D (7 bases). Germline CDR1 and CDR2: PRHDT and FYEKMQ (reference sequence). The CDR3 is 16 amino acids. V shed 2 bases and J shed 4 bases, with 15 bases lying between them. The CDR3 reads CASSLLGGAIYNEQFF. The CDR3 DNA sequence: TGTGCCAGCAGCTTATTAGGGGGGGCAATTTACAATGAGCAGTTCTTC.

This clone has a single count. V and J are TRBV2 and TRBJ2-1; tentative D call: TRBD2 (5 bases). In germline, CDR1 is SNHLY, CDR2 FYNNEI. CDR3 length: 15 residues. The V and J ends lost 5 bases and 8 bases respectively, with 19 bases between them. The CDR3 nucleotides read TGTGCCAGCAGTTTCGTCATGCTAGCTTTGTATGAGCAGTTCTTC. This translates into CASSFVMLALYEQFF.

V is TRBV15 and J is TRBJ1-3; 10 bases line up with TRBD1. V gave up 5 bases and J gave up 4 bases; unmatched junction bases: 2. CDR1 is LNHNV, CDR2 YYDKDF, per germline (reference sequence). This CDR3 is 14 amino acids long. In DNA form, the CDR3 reads TGTGCCACCAGCTTGGGACAGGGGGGAAACACCATATATTTT. Its translation: CATSLGQGGNTIYF.

Here the CDR3 reads CASSQRGSGRTNEKLFF. The CDR3, as DNA: TGTGCCAGCAGCCAAAGGGGATCAGGGAGGACTAATGAAAAACTGTTTTTT. This chain joins TRBV3-1 (or the pseudogene TRBV3-2) and TRBJ1-4, with D possibly TRBD1 on 5 matching bases. V lost 2 bases to trimming and J lost 2 bases, with 15 bases between them. Germline V gene sequence: CDR1 LGHDT, CDR2 YNNKEL (reference sequence). This CDR3 contains 17 residues.

This rearrangement joins TRBV30 to TRBJ2-7; the match to TRBD1 covers 7 bases. After removal of 2 bases from V and 7 bases from J, the junction contained 8 bases not matched to a gene. The CDR3 is made up of 13 amino acids. CDR1 and CDR2 from the germline V gene are GTSNPN and SVGIG (reference sequence). CDR3 nucleotides: TGTGCCTGGAGTCAAAACAGGGGCGGGGAGCAGTACTTC. This encodes CAWSQNRGGEQYF.

The chain couples TRBV29-1 to TRBJ1-2, with D hard to call. CDR3 length: 14 amino acids. V lost 4 bases and J 5 bases, leaving 17 bases between the germline ends. Germline V lookup: CDR1 SQVTM, CDR2 ANQGSEA. The CDR3 is CSVGGPENHYGYTF. The CDR3 nucleotides read TGCAGCGTTGGAGGTCCAGAGAATCATTATGGCTACACCTTC.

V usage is TRBV7-3 and J usage is TRBJ2-1; 10 nucleotides agree with TRBD2. Germline-derived CDR1 and CDR2 are SGHTA and FQGTGA. The V segment lost 5 bases and the J segment 6 bases; nucleotides outside the gene matches: 7. CDR3 size: 15 residues. CDR3 sequence reads: CASSLLAGSRNEQFF. CDR3 DNA: TGTGCCAGCAGCCTACTAGCGGGGTCCCGCAATGAGCAGTTCTTC.

The genes are TRBV30 and TRBJ1-6; D call uncertain. Trimming took off 0 bases at V and 6 bases at J, with 12 bases between the two ends. The length of the CDR3 is 15 residues. Looked up from germline, CDR1 is GTSNPN and CDR2 is SVGIG (reference sequence). CDR3 nucleotides: TGTGCCTGGAGTGTACGGAGGGTGAGTAATTCACCCCTCCACTTT. Translating gives CAWSVRRVSNSPLHF.